A single sample is the source of the 10 T cell receptor beta chains below, sequenced in a study of blood T cell repertoires in COVID-19. Repertoires were generated with immunoSEQ multiplex PCR, while TCRdb's copy carries only in-frame clones and drops some. The top ten clones hold more than 10% of a sample with around 260,000 clones, 85% to 90% of them seen once. The sequencing input was peripheral blood. All receptors derive from a human donor in a cohort sampled during active COVID-19.

This chain uses TRBV28 with TRBJ1-2, with 8 positions matching TRBD1. V trimming: 6 bases; J trimming: 4 bases; junction bases outside the gene matches: 13. This CDR3 is 16 amino acids long. Looked up from germline, CDR1 is MDHEN and CDR2 is SYDVKM. CDR3 in amino acids: CASSRNSGGLRYGYTF. Here the CDR3 DNA reads TGTGCCAGCAGCCGTAACTCAGGGGGCCTCCGCTATGGCTACACCTTC.

The rearrangement uses TRBV11-3 and TRBJ2-7; no reliable D call. Germline V CDR1 and CDR2: SGHNT, YENEEA. V dropped 4 bases and J dropped 0 bases, with 7 bases sitting between them. CDR3 length equals 13 residues. The DNA for the CDR3 is TGTGCCAGCAGCTCCCACAACTCCTACGAGCAGTACTTC. Encoded protein: CASSSHNSYEQYF.

The chain employs TRBV7-2 and TRBJ2-2; TRBD1 agrees at 9 bases. J gave up 7 bases and V 5 bases, and 11 bases lay outside the gene matches. Germline assignment: CDR1 SGHTA and CDR2 FQGNSA. This CDR3 is built from 16 residues. The chain's CDR3 is CASSHKTGGAGGELFF. In DNA, the CDR3 is TGTGCCAGCAGCCACAAAACAGGGGGCGCCGGCGGGGAGCTGTTTTTT.

The chain recombines TRBV10-1 with TRBJ2-5, with 9 bases identical to TRBD2. The ends lost 9 bases at V and 4 bases at J; junction bases unmatched: 18. This CDR3 contains 17 residues. Looked up from germline, CDR1 is WNHNN and CDR2 is SYGVQD (reference sequence). The CDR3 DNA reads as TGCGCCAGAATGATAAATAGCGGGAGAGGGGTTGTAGAGACCCAGTACTTC. Translation: CARMINSGRGVVETQYF.

This clone occurred once. The V and J genes are TRBV7-2 and TRBJ2-6; 13 bases align to TRBD2. Germline CDR1 reads SGHTA; CDR2 reads FQGNSA. The V and J ends lost 5 bases and 6 bases, in that order; junction bases with no gene match: 10. This CDR3 region has 18 residues. This chain's CDR3 is CASSPRTSGGSMANVLTF. DNA of the CDR3: TGTGCCAGCAGCCCCCGGACTAGCGGGGGCTCCATGGCCAACGTCCTGACTTTC.

The gene calls are TRBV28 and TRBJ2-6, with D unresolved. The CDR3 covers 15 residues. The V end lost 4 bases, the J end lost 3 bases, and 10 bases lay between the germline ends. Germline V gene lookup returns CDR1 MDHEN and CDR2 SYDVKM. As DNA, the CDR3 is TGTGCCAGCAGTTCACCCTACTTTGGGGCCAACGTCCTGACTTTC. Translating gives CASSSPYFGANVLTF. The variable domain in full, completed from reference TRBV28 and TRBJ2-6, reads DVKVTQSSRYLVKRTGEKVFLECVQDMDHENMFWYRQDPGLGLRLIYFSYDVKMKEKGDIPEGYSVSREKKERFSLILESASTNQTSMYLCASSSPYFGANVLTFGAGSRLTVL.

This clone was detected only a few times. DNA for the CDR3: TGTGCCAGCAGTTTAATGCAGGGATCACGGGAGACCCAGTACTTC. It translates to CASSLMQGSRETQYF. The genes are TRBV28 and TRBJ2-5; possibly TRBD1 for D (5 bases). Germline CDR1 and CDR2: MDHEN and SYDVKM. The CDR3 is made up of 15 amino acids. Trimming pared 2 bases from V and 5 bases from J, leaving 15 bases between.

The chain recombines TRBV14 with TRBJ2-1; a possible D gene is TRBD2 (6 bases). The CDR3 covers 16 residues. Trimming took 4 bases from V and 6 from J, leaving 19 bases between them. Germline CDR1 is SGHDN and CDR2 is FVKESK. CDR3 sequence reads: CASSPTRDWMINEQFF. The CDR3 bases are TGTGCCAGCAGCCCGACCAGGGACTGGATGATCAATGAGCAGTTCTTC.

This clone was seen once. The genes are TRBV28 and TRBJ2-1; TRBD2 agrees at 13 bases. Germline V gene sequence: CDR1 MDHEN, CDR2 SYDVKM. The V segment lost 8 bases and the J segment 7 bases; nucleotides outside the gene matches: 17. CDR3 size: 18 residues. The CDR3 region has the DNA TGTGCCAGCTTAAACCACCTTTCGGGACTAGCGGGATTGAATGAGCAGTTCTTC. Its protein product is CASLNHLSGLAGLNEQFF.

The J gene is TRBJ2-7, the V gene TRBV6-1, with D perhaps matching TRBD2 (6 bases). Germline V gene data show CDR1 as MNHNS and CDR2 as SASEGT. The CDR3 has 18 amino acids. V dropped 2 bases and J dropped 0 bases, with 20 bases sitting between them. The CDR3 coding sequence is TGTGCCAGCAGTGAAACGGGACTGAAATTAAGGAGCTCCTACGAGCAGTACTTC. Amino acid sequence: CASSETGLKLRSSYEQYF.